The source of this T cell receptor (beta chain) is a study of blood T cell repertoires in COVID-19. Study background: Acute and convalescent COVID-19 specimens originated in the United States, Italy and Spain. T cells, B-cell-depleted T cells, or PBMCs provided the cDNA or gDNA that served as material.

The CDR3 loop spans 16 amino acids. V was clipped by 4 bases and J by 3 bases, with 17 bases between them. CDR1 is SGHNT and CDR2 is YYREEE in the germline V gene (reference sequence). Seattle's enrolled individuals joined amid active infection and were then monitored longitudinally. Original processing notes: Estimates of nucleated cell counts were drawn from the amplification of reference gene primers. Only in-frame clones appear in the TCRdb table, and some are missing; sequencing was by immunoSEQ multiplex PCR. V, J and clone size are those of that table, while D and trimming were read from the DNA. The data show fewer than 200,000 clones, 80% to 85% seen once.

The rearrangement joins TRBV5-4 to TRBJ1-3, with D tentatively TRBD1 (5 bases). This clonotype originated in a woman in her 70s with COVID-19, enrolled during active disease. Sequencing used peripheral blood. CDR3 loop: CASSRDRPTNGNTIYF. The CDR3 region has the DNA TGTGCCAGCAGCCGTGACAGACCAACGAATGGAAACACCATATATTTT.